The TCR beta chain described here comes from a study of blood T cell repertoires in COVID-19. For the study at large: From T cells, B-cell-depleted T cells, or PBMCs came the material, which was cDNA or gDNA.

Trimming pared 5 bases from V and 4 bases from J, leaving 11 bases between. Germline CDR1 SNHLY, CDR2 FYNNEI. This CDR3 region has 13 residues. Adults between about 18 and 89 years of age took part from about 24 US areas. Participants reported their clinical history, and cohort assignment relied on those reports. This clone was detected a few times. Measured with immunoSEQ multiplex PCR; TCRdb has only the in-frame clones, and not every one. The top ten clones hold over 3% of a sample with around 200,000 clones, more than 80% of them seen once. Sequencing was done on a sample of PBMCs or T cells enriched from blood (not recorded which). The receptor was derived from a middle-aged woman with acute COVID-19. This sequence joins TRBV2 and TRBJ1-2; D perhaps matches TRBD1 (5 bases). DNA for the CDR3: TGTGCCAGCAGTCCAGCGGGGGGCTATGGCTACACCTTC. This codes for CASSPAGGYGYTF.